One and the same sample provided the 5 T cell receptor beta chains below, sequenced in a study of blood T cell repertoires in COVID-19. Here immunoSEQ multiplex PCR was the method, and the copy in TCRdb shows in-frame clones only, minus some. This table holds 100,000 to 150,000 clones, roughly 83% found once. The specimen was peripheral blood. These receptors all stem from a woman between 45 and 65 years old with acute or convalescent COVID-19.

The chain uses TRBV11-2 and TRBJ1-1; D may be TRBD1 (6 bases). Germline assignment: CDR1 SGHAT and CDR2 FQNNGV. Trimming stripped 5 bases from V and 5 bases from J, with 12 bases between. This CDR3 has 13 residues. CDR3 protein: CASSPRGKTEAFF. CDR3 bases: TGTGCCAGCAGCCCAAGGGGGAAAACTGAAGCTTTCTTT.

In this sample, this clone turned up once. The chain employs TRBV18 and TRBJ1-1; D is unclear. Germline CDR1 and CDR2: KGHSH and LQKENI. The CDR3 contains 13 residues. The V end lost 1 base, the J end lost 8 bases, and 11 bases lay between the germline ends. The CDR3 DNA is TGTGCCAGCTCACCACTCGCTGACATGGAAGCTTTCTTT. Its translation is CASSPLADMEAFF.

This rearrangement joins TRBV7-8 to TRBJ2-6; 8 nucleotides match TRBD1. The CDR3 totals 18 residues. The germline CDR1 and CDR2 sequences are SGHVS and FQNEAQ. V lost 1 base, J lost 0 bases, and 5 bases stayed unmatched. CDR3 DNA: TGTGCCAGCAGCTTAGGACAGGGGCCTAGCTCTGGGGCCAACGTCCTGACTTTC. This sequence encodes CASSLGQGPSSGANVLTF.

Worth noting for this clone: Additional DNA sequences in this sample encode the identical CDR3. This sequence joins TRBV7-2 and TRBJ1-2, with TRBD1 matching 9 bases. V shed 4 bases and J 5 bases; nucleotides not matched to a gene: 5. The CDR3 is 14 residues long. Germline CDR1 and CDR2: SGHTA and FQGNSA. The CDR3 here is CASSSGTGNYGYTF. The CDR3 nucleotides are TGTGCCAGCAGCTCGGGGACAGGGAATTATGGCTACACCTTC.

This clone was seen a handful of times. The genes are TRBV19 and TRBJ1-2; 7 bases line up with TRBD1. J gave up 2 bases and V 2 bases, and 8 bases lay outside the gene matches. Germline CDR1 is LNHDA and CDR2 is SQIVND (reference sequence). The length of the CDR3 is 16 residues. In DNA form, the CDR3 reads TGTGCCAGTAGTATAACCGGGACAGCGTTGAACTATGGCTACACCTTC. This encodes CASSITGTALNYGYTF.